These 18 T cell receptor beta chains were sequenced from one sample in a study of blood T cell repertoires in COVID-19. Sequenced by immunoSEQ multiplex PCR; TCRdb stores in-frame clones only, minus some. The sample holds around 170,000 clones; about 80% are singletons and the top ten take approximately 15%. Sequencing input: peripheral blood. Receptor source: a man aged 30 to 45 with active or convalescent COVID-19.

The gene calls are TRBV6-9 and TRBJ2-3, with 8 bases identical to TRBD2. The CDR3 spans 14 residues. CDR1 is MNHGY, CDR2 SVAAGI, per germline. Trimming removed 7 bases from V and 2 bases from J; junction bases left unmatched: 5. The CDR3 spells CASKIAGITDTQYF. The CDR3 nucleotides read TGTGCCAGCAAAATAGCGGGAATCACAGATACGCAGTATTTT.

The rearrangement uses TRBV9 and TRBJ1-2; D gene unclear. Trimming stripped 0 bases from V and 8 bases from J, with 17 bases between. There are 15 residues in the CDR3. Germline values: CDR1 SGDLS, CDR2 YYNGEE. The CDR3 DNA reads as TGTGCCAGCAGCGTAGCGTGGGGAGAAGCTGGAGGCTACACCTTC. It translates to CASSVAWGEAGGYTF.

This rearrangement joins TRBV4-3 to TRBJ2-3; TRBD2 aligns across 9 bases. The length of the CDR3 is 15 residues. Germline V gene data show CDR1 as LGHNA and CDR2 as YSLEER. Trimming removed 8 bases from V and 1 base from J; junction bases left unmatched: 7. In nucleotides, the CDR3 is TGCGCCAGCGCCGCTAGCGGGGAAGGCACAGATACGCAGTATTTT. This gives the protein CASAASGEGTDTQYF.

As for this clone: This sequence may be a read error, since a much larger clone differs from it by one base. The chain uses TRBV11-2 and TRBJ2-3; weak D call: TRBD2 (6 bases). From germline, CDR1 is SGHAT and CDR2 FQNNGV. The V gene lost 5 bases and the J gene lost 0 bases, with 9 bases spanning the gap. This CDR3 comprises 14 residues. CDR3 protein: CASSIGTSTDTQYF. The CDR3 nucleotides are TGTGCCAGCAGCATAGGGACTAGCACAGATACGCAGTATTTT.

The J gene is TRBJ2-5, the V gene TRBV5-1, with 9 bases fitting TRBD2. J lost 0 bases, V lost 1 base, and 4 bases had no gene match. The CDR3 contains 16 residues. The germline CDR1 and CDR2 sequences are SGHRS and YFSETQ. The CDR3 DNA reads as TGCGCCAGCAGCTTGAATAGCGGGGGACACCAAGAGACCCAGTACTTC. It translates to CASSLNSGGHQETQYF.

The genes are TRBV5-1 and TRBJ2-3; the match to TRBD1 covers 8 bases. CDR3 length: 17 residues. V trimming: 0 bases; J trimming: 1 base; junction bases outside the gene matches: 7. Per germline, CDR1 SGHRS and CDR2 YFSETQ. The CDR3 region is CASSLAPDREGTDTQYF. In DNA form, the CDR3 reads TGCGCCAGCAGCTTGGCCCCGGACAGGGAAGGCACAGATACGCAGTATTTT.

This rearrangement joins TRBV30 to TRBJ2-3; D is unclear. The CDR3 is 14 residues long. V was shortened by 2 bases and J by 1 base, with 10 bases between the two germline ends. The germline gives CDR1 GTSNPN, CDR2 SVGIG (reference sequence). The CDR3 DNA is TGTGCCTGGAGTTTTAGTCTCGGCACAGATACGCAGTATTTT. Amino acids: CAWSFSLGTDTQYF.

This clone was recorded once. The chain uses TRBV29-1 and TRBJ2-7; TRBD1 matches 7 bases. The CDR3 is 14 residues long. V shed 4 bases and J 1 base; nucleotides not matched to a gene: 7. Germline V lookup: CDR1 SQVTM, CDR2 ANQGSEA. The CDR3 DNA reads TGCAGCGTTGCGGAACAGGGGAAGTCCTACGAGCAGTACTTC. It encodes CSVAEQGKSYEQYF.

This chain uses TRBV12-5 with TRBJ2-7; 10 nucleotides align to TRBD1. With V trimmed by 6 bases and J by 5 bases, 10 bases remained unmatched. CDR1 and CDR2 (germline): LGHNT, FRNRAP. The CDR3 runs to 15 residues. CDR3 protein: CASGPGQGNLHEQYF. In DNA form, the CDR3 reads TGTGCTAGTGGCCCGGGACAGGGGAACCTCCACGAGCAGTACTTC. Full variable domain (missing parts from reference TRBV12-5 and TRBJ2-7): DARVTQTPRHKVTEMGQEVTMRCQPILGHNTVFWYRQTMMQGLELLAYFRNRAPLDDSGMPKDRFSAEMPDATLATLKIQPSEPRDSAVYFCASGPGQGNLHEQYFGPGTRLTVT.

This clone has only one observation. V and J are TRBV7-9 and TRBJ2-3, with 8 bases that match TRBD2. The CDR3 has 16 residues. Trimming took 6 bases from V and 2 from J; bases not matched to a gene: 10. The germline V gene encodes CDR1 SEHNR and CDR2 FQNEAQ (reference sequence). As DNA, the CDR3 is TGTGCCAGCAGAAAAGCGGGGGAGGGGCCCACAGATACGCAGTATTTT. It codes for CASRKAGEGPTDTQYF.

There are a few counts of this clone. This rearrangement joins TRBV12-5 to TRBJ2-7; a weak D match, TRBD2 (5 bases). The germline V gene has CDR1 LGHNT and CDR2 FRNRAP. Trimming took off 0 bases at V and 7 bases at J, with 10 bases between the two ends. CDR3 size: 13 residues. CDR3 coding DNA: TGTGCTAGTGGTTTGGTCGCATCGGGGGAGCAGTACTTC. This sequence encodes CASGLVASGEQYF.

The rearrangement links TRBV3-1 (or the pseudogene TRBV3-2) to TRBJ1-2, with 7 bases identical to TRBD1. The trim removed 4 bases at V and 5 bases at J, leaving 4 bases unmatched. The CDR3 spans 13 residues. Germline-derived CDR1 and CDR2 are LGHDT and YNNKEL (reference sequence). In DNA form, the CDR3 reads TGTGCCAGCAGCCCCGGGACAGCATATGGCTACACCTTC. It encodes CASSPGTAYGYTF.

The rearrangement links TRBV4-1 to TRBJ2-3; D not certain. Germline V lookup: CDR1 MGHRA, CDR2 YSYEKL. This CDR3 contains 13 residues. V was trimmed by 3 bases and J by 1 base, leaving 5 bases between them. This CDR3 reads CASSHPGTDTQYF. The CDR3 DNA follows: TGCGCCAGCAGCCACCCAGGCACAGATACGCAGTATTTT.

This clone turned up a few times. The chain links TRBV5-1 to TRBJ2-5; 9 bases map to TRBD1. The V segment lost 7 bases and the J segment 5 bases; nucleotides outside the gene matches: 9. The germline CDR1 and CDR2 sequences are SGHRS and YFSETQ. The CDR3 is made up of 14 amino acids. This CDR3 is CASGKQGAGETQYF. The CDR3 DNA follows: TGCGCCAGCGGTAAACAGGGGGCCGGGGAGACCCAGTACTTC. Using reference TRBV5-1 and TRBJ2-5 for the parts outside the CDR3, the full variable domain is KAGVTQTPRYLIKTRGQQVTLSCSPISGHRSVSWYQQTPGQGLQFLFEYFSETQRNKGNFPGRFSGRQFSNSRSEMNVSTLELGDSALYLCASGKQGAGETQYFGPGTRLLVL.

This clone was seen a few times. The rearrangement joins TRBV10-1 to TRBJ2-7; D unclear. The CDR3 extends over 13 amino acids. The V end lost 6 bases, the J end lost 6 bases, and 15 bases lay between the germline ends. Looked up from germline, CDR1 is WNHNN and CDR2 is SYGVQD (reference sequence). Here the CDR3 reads CASSRYSVGEQYF. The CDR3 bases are TGCGCCAGCAGCCGCTACAGTGTCGGCGAGCAGTACTTC.

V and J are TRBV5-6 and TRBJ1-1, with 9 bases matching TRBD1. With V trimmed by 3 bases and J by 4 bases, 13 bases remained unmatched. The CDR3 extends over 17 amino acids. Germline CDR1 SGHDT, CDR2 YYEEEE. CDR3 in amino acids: CASSWRRTGDGSTEAFF. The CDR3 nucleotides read TGTGCCAGCAGCTGGAGACGGACAGGGGACGGTAGCACTGAAGCTTTCTTT.

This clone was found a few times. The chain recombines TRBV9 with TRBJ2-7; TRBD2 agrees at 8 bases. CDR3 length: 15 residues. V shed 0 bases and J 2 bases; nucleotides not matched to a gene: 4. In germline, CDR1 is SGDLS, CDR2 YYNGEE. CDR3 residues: CASSVGAGGAYEQYF. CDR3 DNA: TGTGCCAGCAGCGTAGGTGCGGGGGGCGCCTACGAGCAGTACTTC.

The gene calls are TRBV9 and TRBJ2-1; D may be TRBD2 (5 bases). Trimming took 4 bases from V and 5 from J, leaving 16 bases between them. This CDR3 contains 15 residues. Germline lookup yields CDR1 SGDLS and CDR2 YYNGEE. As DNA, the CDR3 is TGTGCCAGCAGCCCTACCTTTAGGGAGCACAATGAGCAGTTCTTC. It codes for CASSPTFREHNEQFF.